The 21 T cell receptor beta chains reported below all come from one sample, sequenced in a study of OX40 agonist ivuxolimab in advanced cancers. Receptor amplification or capture employed the immunoSEQ multiplex PCR assay. Drawn from immuneACCESS, this table holds only the in-frame rearrangements with V and J called that TCRdb kept. Clones are partly lost; checked studies trace under half to an unresolved V gene and leave the rest unexplained. The sample records 45,000 to 50,000 clones, about 88% of which are singletons. The top ten constitute about 48% of the sample. The starting material was CD4+ or CD8+ T cells sorted from blood, obtained in a trial of the OX40 agonist ivuxolimab. These receptors originate from an adult with an advanced solid tumor such as melanoma, head and neck, liver or kidney cancer.

The chain couples TRBV9 to TRBJ2-5, with 12 bases lining up with TRBD2. Judging by the DNA end, TRBJ2-7 fits better; the J call may be wrong. The CDR3 spans 15 residues. The V gene's germline CDR1 is SGDLS and CDR2 YYNGEE. The CDR3 loop reads CASSVGTSGAYEQYF. DNA of the CDR3: TGTGCCAGCAGCGTAGGGACTAGCGGGGCCTACGAGCAGTACTTC.

The V gene is TRBV4-2, the J gene TRBJ1-1, with TRBD1 as a possible D gene (5 bases). CDR3 length: 14 amino acids. V was shortened by 5 bases and J by 1 base, with 11 bases between the two germline ends. CDR1 and CDR2 (germline): LGHNA, YNFKEQ. The CDR3 reads CASSYMTANTEAFF. In DNA, the CDR3 is TGTGCCAGCAGCTATATGACAGCGAACACTGAAGCTTTCTTT.

The CDR3 loop is CASSKQGYEQYF. The DNA of the CDR3 is TGTGCCAGCAGCAAACAGGGATACGAGCAGTACTTC. The rearrangement links TRBV11-1 to TRBJ2-7; tentative D call: TRBD1 (6 bases). Trimming took 5 bases from V and 4 from J, leaving 9 bases between them. The CDR3 is 12 amino acids. Germline CDR1 SGHAT, CDR2 FQDESV (reference sequence).

J is TRBJ1-1 and V is TRBV6-5, with D hard to call. V lost 6 bases and J lost 0, with 8 bases in between. In germline, CDR1 is MNHEY, CDR2 SVGAGI. The CDR3 has 13 amino acids. CDR3 sequence (DNA): TGTGCCAGCAGGGTATTGGTGAACACTGAAGCTTTCTTT. Its protein is CASRVLVNTEAFF.

CDR3 sequence (DNA): TGCGCCAGCAGCTTGGGGGGCGCTTCAGGCGAGCAGTACTTC. This codes for CASSLGGASGEQYF. V is TRBV5-1 and J is TRBJ2-7; tentative D call: TRBD1 (5 bases). The V gene lost 0 bases and the J gene lost 6 bases, with 13 bases spanning the gap. The CDR3 is made up of 14 amino acids. CDR1 and CDR2 from the germline V gene are SGHRS and YFSETQ.

The rearrangement uses TRBV2 and TRBJ1-6; D call uncertain. V was trimmed by 4 bases and J by 9 bases, leaving 10 bases between them. The CDR3 is 13 residues long. Germline CDR1 SNHLY, CDR2 FYNNEI. The CDR3 DNA reads TGTGCCAGCAGTGTGGGGTTCTTTTCACCCCTCCACTTT. This translates into CASSVGFFSPLHF.

The V gene is TRBV7-3, the J gene TRBJ1-6; weak D call: TRBD1 (5 bases). The germline CDR1 and CDR2 sequences are SGHTA and FQGTGA. This CDR3 is 18 amino acids long. With 6 bases removed from V and 0 bases from J, the gap between germline ends came to 18 bases. The CDR3 nucleotides read TGTGCCAGCAGTCCAGCCGGGGGTTCGGGCTCCTATAATTCACCCCTCCACTTT. Protein product: CASSPAGGSGSYNSPLHF.

The DNA for the CDR3 is TGTGCCAGCAGCTTAGGGGACAGTCGAAAGAACACTGAAGCTTTCTTT. This sequence encodes CASSLGDSRKNTEAFF. The chain recombines TRBV11-2 with TRBJ1-1, with 7 positions matching TRBD1. V trimming: 1 base; J trimming: 1 base; junction bases outside the gene matches: 6. Per germline, CDR1 SGHAT and CDR2 FQNNGV. This CDR3 region has 16 residues.

This clone has a handful of counts. The chain has TRBV19 and TRBJ2-7; TRBD2 matches 7 bases. Germline CDR1 and CDR2: LNHDA and SQIVND (reference sequence). The V segment lost 1 base and the J segment 5 bases; nucleotides outside the gene matches: 8. The CDR3 sequence is 15 residues long. CDR3 amino acids: CASSIGAGGRDEQYF. The CDR3 DNA is TGTGCCAGTAGTATAGGGGCCGGGGGGAGAGACGAGCAGTACTTC.

The rearrangement links TRBV6-5 to TRBJ2-3; 8 bases match TRBD2. The J segment lost 4 bases and the V segment lost 2 bases, leaving 8 bases of the junction unmatched. CDR1 and CDR2 from the germline V gene are MNHEY and SVGAGI. The CDR3 spans 16 residues. The CDR3 coding sequence is TGTGCCAGCAGTTACATCTACCGGGAGGGCCCAGATACGCAGTATTTT. It specifies CASSYIYREGPDTQYF.

J is TRBJ1-5 and V is TRBV6-1; 7 bases are shared with TRBD1. Germline V gene sequence: CDR1 MNHNS, CDR2 SASEGT. The CDR3 consists of 14 residues. Losses at the gene ends were 1 base for V and 7 bases for J; bases not matched to a gene: 4. CDR3 coding DNA: TGTGCCAGCAGTGAAGTGACAGGGTACCAGCCCCAGCATTTT. It encodes CASSEVTGYQPQHF.

The rearrangement joins TRBV10-2 to TRBJ1-2; D is unclear. The CDR3 spans 16 residues. The V end was cut by 2 bases, the J end by 0 bases, with 13 bases between. CDR1 and CDR2 from the germline V gene are WSHSY and SAAADI. CDR3 protein: CASSEGGHRANYGYTF. The CDR3, as DNA: TGCGCCAGCAGTGAGGGTGGGCACCGAGCTAACTATGGCTACACCTTC.

The J gene is TRBJ1-5, the V gene TRBV19; D possibly corresponds to TRBD1 (5 bases). CDR1 and CDR2 (germline): LNHDA, SQIVND (reference sequence). The CDR3 runs to 15 residues. V lost 6 bases and J 2 bases, leaving 14 bases between the germline ends. The CDR3, as DNA: TGTGCCAGTAGGAACCCCCAGGGAGGCAATCAGCCCCAGCATTTT. Translation: CASRNPQGGNQPQHF. The variable domain in full, with the rest retrieved from reference TRBV19 and TRBJ1-5, is DGGITQSPKYLFRKEGQNVTLSCEQNLNHDAMYWYRQDPGQGLRLIYYSQIVNDFQKGDIAEGYSVSREKKESFPLTVTSAQKNPTAFYLCASRNPQGGNQPQHFGDGTRLSIL.

The gene calls are TRBV19 and TRBJ2-1, with 8 bases matching TRBD1. The CDR3 has 15 amino acids. Germline V gene data show CDR1 as LNHDA and CDR2 as SQIVND (reference sequence). After removal of 1 base from V and 8 bases from J, the junction contained 7 bases not matched to a gene. In DNA form, the CDR3 reads TGTGCCAGTAGTATAGCCCTCTCGACAGGGGATGAGCAGTTCTTC. This sequence encodes CASSIALSTGDEQFF.

There are a few counts of this clone. The chain uses TRBV11-2 and TRBJ1-1; D is unresolved. Germline V gene lookup returns CDR1 SGHAT and CDR2 FQNNGV. The CDR3 length is 13 residues. With 2 bases removed from V and 0 bases from J, the gap between germline ends came to 4 bases. DNA of the CDR3: TGTGCCAGCAGCTTAAGGGTGAACACTGAAGCTTTCTTT. Translating it yields CASSLRVNTEAFF.

This CDR3 reads CASTGADNSYEQYF. CDR3 sequence (DNA): TGTGCCAGCACTGGGGCGGACAACTCCTACGAGCAGTACTTC. The chain employs TRBV28 and TRBJ2-7; weak D call: TRBD1 (5 bases). V was clipped by 7 bases and J by 0 bases, with 13 bases between them. In germline, CDR1 is MDHEN, CDR2 SYDVKM. The CDR3 spans 14 residues.

The V and J genes are TRBV27 and TRBJ1-5; 9 bases align to TRBD1. This CDR3 is built from 17 residues. Germline loops: CDR1 MNHEY, CDR2 SMNVEV (reference sequence). The V and J ends lost 6 bases and 10 bases, in that order; junction bases with no gene match: 19. CDR3 residues: CASRSLGTGQGPDPQHF. The CDR3 DNA is TGTGCCAGCAGATCTTTGGGGACAGGGCAAGGCCCTGACCCCCAGCATTTT.

The V and J genes are TRBV18 and TRBJ2-3; 9 bases line up with TRBD2. V dropped 6 bases and J dropped 5; count of bases not matched to a gene: 12. The CDR3 contains 16 residues. The V gene's germline CDR1 is KGHSH and CDR2 LQKENI. The CDR3 reads CASSPLVAGAEDTQYF. CDR3 sequence (DNA): TGTGCCAGCTCCCCTTTAGTAGCGGGAGCGGAAGATACGCAGTATTTT.

V gene TRBV18 combines with J gene TRBJ2-7; D not resolved. This CDR3 is 14 amino acids long. From germline, CDR1 is KGHSH and CDR2 LQKENI. The germline V and J ends were trimmed by 0 bases and 0 bases, with 6 bases remaining between them. The CDR3 sequence: CASSPPTTSYEQYF. CDR3 coding DNA: TGTGCCAGCTCACCACCTACTACCTCCTACGAGCAGTACTTC.

The chain links TRBV27 to TRBJ2-7; 10 nucleotides line up with TRBD1. This CDR3 is built from 15 residues. CDR1 is MNHEY, CDR2 SMNVEV, per germline (reference sequence). Germline trimming cut 9 bases from V and 4 bases from J; bases unmatched to any gene: 12. The CDR3 DNA reads as TGTGCCAGTTCCCGGCGCCCGGGACAGGGGTACGAGCAGTACTTC. It encodes CASSRRPGQGYEQYF.

V and J are TRBV18 and TRBJ2-1, with D tentatively TRBD1 (6 bases). The CDR3 totals 15 residues. With 5 bases removed from V and 9 bases from J, the gap between germline ends came to 20 bases. Germline assignment: CDR1 KGHSH and CDR2 LQKENI. The CDR3 region has the DNA TGTGCCAGCTCAACCCGGAACAGGGCTCAAAGTGAGCAGTTCTTC. This sequence encodes CASSTRNRAQSEQFF.